This TCR beta chain was observed in a study of blood T cell repertoires in COVID-19. Across the study: Whether acute or convalescent, the COVID-19 samples came from the United States, Italy and Spain.

Produced via immunoSEQ multiplex PCR; TCRdb's table is partial and in-frame only. This sample has about 50,000 clones, with roughly 90% found just once. This CDR3 spans 16 amino acids. V trimming: 1 base; J trimming: 4 bases; junction bases outside the gene matches: 5. Per the germline V gene, CDR1 is MNHNS and CDR2 is SASEGT. This receptor was identified in a human donor in a cohort sampled during active COVID-19. The genes are TRBV6-1 and TRBJ1-4, with 8 nucleotides matching TRBD1. Sequenced sample: peripheral blood. The CDR3 protein is CASSEVDRGSNEKLFF. Written as DNA, the CDR3 is TGTGCCAGCAGTGAAGTAGACAGGGGAAGTAATGAAAAACTGTTTTTT.